Following are 10 T cell receptor beta chains from one sample sequenced in a study of shared clonotypes between healthy human individuals. Libraries were prepared by immunoSEQ multiplex PCR; TCRdb keeps only in-frame clonotypes and omits some of them. The table shows fewer than 1 million clones, with approximately 97% occurring only once. The naive CD8 fraction comprised CD45RO-negative cells positively selected for CCR7 and excluded terminally differentiated effector memory CD45RA+ cells. The specimen sequenced was naive CD8+ T cells sorted from blood. The receptor set was obtained from a man aged 25 to 40 in good health.

The chain has TRBV27 and TRBJ2-7; 10 bases line up with TRBD1. CDR1 and CDR2 (germline): MNHEY, SMNVEV (reference sequence). With V trimmed by 5 bases and J by 5 bases, 15 bases remained unmatched. This CDR3 is 17 amino acids long. CDR3 amino acids: CASSARAGDRGPHEQYF. CDR3 nucleotide sequence: TGTGCCAGCAGTGCCCGAGCTGGGGACAGGGGACCCCACGAGCAGTACTTC.

The chain carries TRBV5-5 and TRBJ2-1, with D possibly called TRBD1 or TRBD2 (5 bases each). This CDR3 is built from 13 residues. Germline lookup yields CDR1 SGHKS and CDR2 YYEKEE (reference sequence). V was clipped by 3 bases and J by 10 bases, with 14 bases between them. The CDR3 nucleotides are TGTGCCAGCAGCTGGAGAATCGGGACGGAGCAGTTCTTC. Protein sequence: CASSWRIGTEQFF.

The V gene is TRBV5-4, the J gene TRBJ1-4, with D possibly TRBD1 on 5 matching bases. V was cut by 5 bases and J by 17 bases, with 19 bases left in between. The CDR3 contains 12 residues. CDR1 is SGHNT and CDR2 is YYREEE in the germline V gene (reference sequence). CDR3 DNA: TGTGCCAGCAGTTCCCTTCCGGGACGGGAATTTTTT. Encoded protein: CASSSLPGREFF.

The chain has TRBV5-6 and TRBJ2-3; 7 bases are shared with TRBD1. V lost 5 bases to trimming and J lost 0 bases; unmatched junction nucleotides: 6. The CDR3 runs to 15 residues. The germline gives CDR1 SGHDT, CDR2 YYEEEE. The CDR3 coding sequence is TGTGCCAGCAGACCCAGGGGGTCTAGCACAGATACGCAGTATTTT. Translating gives CASRPRGSSTDTQYF.

This chain links TRBV27 with TRBJ1-4; 9 bases line up with TRBD1. The J segment lost 0 bases and the V segment lost 4 bases, leaving 6 bases of the junction unmatched. The germline CDR1 and CDR2 sequences are MNHEY and SMNVEV (reference sequence). The CDR3 length is 17 residues. The CDR3 loop is CASSSFRQGATNEKLFF. The CDR3 nucleotides read TGTGCCAGCAGTTCTTTCCGACAGGGGGCAACTAATGAAAAACTGTTTTTT.

V is TRBV6-1 and J is TRBJ2-2, with D tentatively TRBD1 (5 bases). The V gene's germline CDR1 is MNHNS and CDR2 SASEGT. Trimming removed 4 bases at V and 4 bases at J, with 16 bases between. The length of the CDR3 is 16 residues. CDR3 nucleotide sequence: TGTGCCAGCAGTGTCCCGGACACACGAGGCACCGGGGAGCTGTTTTTT. Translating it yields CASSVPDTRGTGELFF.

The rearrangement links TRBV10-3 to TRBJ2-7; maybe TRBD2 (5 bases). V was shortened by 2 bases and J by 0 bases, with 14 bases between the two germline ends. This CDR3 region has 16 residues. Germline assignment: CDR1 ENHRY and CDR2 SYGVKD. In DNA, the CDR3 is TGTGCCATCAGTGAGATCTGGAGCGGAAGCTCCTACGAGCAGTACTTC. It translates to CAISEIWSGSSYEQYF.

The chain combines TRBV7-9 with TRBJ2-7; a weak D match, TRBD1 (6 bases). Trimming left V 1 base short and J 4 bases short, with 11 bases between. The CDR3 spans 14 residues. Germline lookup yields CDR1 SEHNR and CDR2 FQNEAQ (reference sequence). CDR3 residues: CASSLGPGVYEQYF. The DNA of the CDR3 is TGTGCCAGCAGCTTAGGTCCAGGGGTTTACGAGCAGTACTTC.

V usage is TRBV27 and J usage is TRBJ1-1; no definite D call. V was cut by 5 bases and J by 7 bases, with 14 bases left in between. The CDR3 length is 13 residues. Germline V gives CDR1 MNHEY, CDR2 SMNVEV (reference sequence). The chain's CDR3 is CASSPTPDIEAFF. The CDR3 DNA is TGTGCCAGCAGTCCCACCCCCGACATTGAAGCTTTCTTT.

This clone was detected once. The chain's CDR3 is CAISEEGSGNTEAFF. CDR3 nucleotides: TGTGCCATCAGTGAAGAGGGCTCTGGGAACACTGAAGCTTTCTTT. The gene calls are TRBV10-3 and TRBJ1-1, with no clear D. Germline lookup yields CDR1 ENHRY and CDR2 SYGVKD. The V and J ends lost 3 bases and 1 base respectively, with 12 bases between them. This CDR3 region has 15 residues.